The 8 T cell receptor beta chains below come from one sample, sequenced in a study of response to subunit inactivated influenza vaccine. One entry per CDR3 protein, called by TCRdb with MiXCR from the RT-PCR reads. The profile shows over 800,000 distinct CDR3 sequences, approximately 22% of them singletons. The sample in question was PBMCs from blood, obtained more than 4 days after vaccination. Receptor source: a man aged 45 to 65 who received an inactivated influenza vaccine.

The gene calls are TRBV7-2 and TRBJ1-5; unclear D gene. This CDR3 has 15 residues. Trimming cost V 3 bases and J 2 bases, with 11 bases left between them. Germline V CDR1 and CDR2: SGHTA, FQGNSA. CDR3 region: CASSFAGGRNQPQHF. The DNA of the CDR3 is TGTGCCAGCAGCTTTGCTGGAGGACGCAATCAGCCCCAGCATTTT.

This clonotype showed up just once. The V and J genes are TRBV4-3 and TRBJ1-3, with D uncertain. Trimming shortened V by 0 bases and J by 3 bases, and 9 bases separated the two germline ends. The CDR3 contains 15 residues. Looked up from germline, CDR1 is LGHNA and CDR2 is YSLEER. CDR3 nucleotides: TGCGCCAGCAGCCAAGATCACAGACATGGAAACACCATATATTTT. Encoded protein: CASSQDHRHGNTIYF.

There are a few counts of this clonotype. This chain joins TRBV6-2 or TRBV6-3 and TRBJ2-3; D is perhaps TRBD1 (6 bases). The ends were cut back, 8 bases at V and 11 bases at J, with 14 bases in the middle. Germline-derived CDR1 and CDR2 are MNHEY and SVGEGT. The CDR3 sequence is 11 residues long. The CDR3 DNA sequence: TGTGCCAGCGGCTTTTGGGGACAGCAGTATTTT. This translates into CASGFWGQQYF.

In this sample, this clonotype turned up a few times. This chain uses TRBV11-2 with TRBJ2-2; the match to TRBD2 covers 12 bases. V trimming: 6 bases; J trimming: 6 bases; junction bases outside the gene matches: 5. Germline V gene sequence: CDR1 SGHAT, CDR2 FQNNGV. The CDR3 sequence is 15 residues long. The CDR3, as DNA: TGTGCCAGCAGGGCTTCTAGCGGGAGGGCCGGGGAGCTGTTTTTT. It codes for CASRASSGRAGELFF.

The J gene is TRBJ1-5, the V gene TRBV20-1; D perhaps matches TRBD1 (6 bases). Deletions cut 5 bases from V and 1 base from J, with 12 bases between. CDR3 length: 14 residues. Germline assignment: CDR1 DFQATT and CDR2 SNEGSKA (reference sequence). Here the CDR3 reads CSAALGGSNQPQHF. For the CDR3, the DNA is TGCAGTGCTGCCCTAGGGGGGAGCAATCAGCCCCAGCATTTT.

The chain employs TRBV28 and TRBJ2-7, with 9 bases matching TRBD1. CDR3 size: 18 residues. J was trimmed by 3 bases and V by 4 bases; bases with no gene match: 16. Germline CDR1 reads MDHEN; CDR2 reads SYDVKM. The DNA for the CDR3 is TGTGCCAGCAGTTCCTCGTTCTTAATTCCGGGACAGGGCTACGAGCAGTACTTC. Amino acids: CASSSSFLIPGQGYEQYF.

V is TRBV6-5 and J is TRBJ2-2; the D gene is possibly TRBD2 (5 bases). The length of the CDR3 is 15 residues. Trimming took off 2 bases at V and 7 bases at J, with 14 bases between the two ends. CDR1 is MNHEY, CDR2 SVGAGI, per germline. In DNA, the CDR3 is TGTGCCAGCAGTTACAAAATCTCCGGGGACGGGGAGCTGTTTTTT. Protein sequence: CASSYKISGDGELFF.

This clonotype showed up just a few times. The chain is built from TRBV9 and TRBJ1-1; D is ambiguous. The length of the CDR3 is 15 residues. V lost 0 bases, J lost 0 bases, and 9 bases lay in between. Germline V CDR1 and CDR2: SGDLS, YYNGEE. CDR3 loop: CASSVGQAMNTEAFF. The CDR3 bases are TGTGCCAGCAGCGTAGGGCAGGCCATGAACACTGAAGCTTTCTTT.